Included here is one TCR beta chain sequence, with context. The table lists this clonotype with a few counts. Its target antigen remains unknown. Within one base of it there is no much larger clone, and no base qualities were kept. V lost 0 bases and J lost 1 base; the stretch between them is 15 bases long. Inclusive of the bounding cysteine and phenylalanine, the CDR3 is 17 residues long. The entry retains the CDR3 DNA only, 51 bases that are in frame from base 1. The germline V gene provides CDR1 SGHVS and CDR2 FNYEAQ. This record comes from a study of T-cell memory formation after mild COVID-19 (dated by TCRdb to 2020 to 2023). With regard to the full study: TCR sequence clusters from the two donors were found to be largely donor specific. In a couple of donors, T-cell clones that expanded and contracted after mild COVID-19 were followed by sequencing TCRalpha and TCRbeta repertoires longitudinally. Two young, previously healthy adult volunteers made up the cohort, one male and one female. General findings and caveats noted by the study authors: Contracting CD4+ clones were found mainly in CM and EM memory subsets, while CD8+ clones were enriched in EMRA. Whether the second-wave clones peaking on day 37 were SARS-CoV-2 specific was not confirmed. The study covered only two mild cases, and larger cohorts including severe cases with pre-infection samples were considered necessary. From day 15 to 85, contracting clones showed balanced CD4/CD8 phenotypes, whereas a second wave of clones that expanded from day 15 to 37 leaned towards CD4+. Some responding clones were detected in pre-infection memory, suggesting pre-existing cross-reactive memory T cells joined the SARS-CoV-2 response.

PBMCs were isolated by Ficoll-Paque density gradient centrifugation. Reads for this sample came from an Illumina NovaSeq 6000. cDNA libraries for TCRalpha and TCRbeta were prepared by 5'RACE using constant-segment primers, with sample barcodes and unique molecular identifiers added. RNA was extracted from every sample with Trizol reagent. Libraries were amplified in two PCR steps, with a second sample barcode and Illumina TruSeq adapters added in the second step. Libraries were sequenced on an Illumina NovaSeq with 2 x 150 bp paired-end reads. In the paper's pipeline: Reads were demultiplexed and collapsed into UMI-guided consensus sequences with migec v1.2.7. Using mixcr v2.1.11, UMI consensuses were aligned to TRA and TRB V and J templates and then assembled into clonotypes. A clonotype was counted as expanded or contracted only if both edgeR and NoisET called the change significant, with noise models trained on biological replicates. For edgeR calls, the cutoffs were a false discovery rate-adjusted p below 0.01 and a log2 fold-change threshold of 1. PCA with hierarchical clustering of max-normalized trajectories of the 1000 most abundant clonotypes was used as exploratory dynamics analysis. Separately sequenced CD4+ and CD8+ repertoires were used to assign a CD4 or CD8 phenotype to each responding clone. TCRdb reanalyzed the raw reads on its own, using fastp at Q25 for trimming and MiXCR for clone calling, and kept in-frame beta chains. Entries that share a CDR3 protein sequence are merged under the most common genes and DNA. TCRdb's processing, not the study's, gives the V and J calls here. The sample table records 40,000 to 60,000 distinct CDR3 sequences; around 7.2% of these occur just once. Approximately 1.4% of the sample is held by the ten biggest clonotypes.

The chain couples TRBV7-6 to TRBJ1-1; TRBD1 is a weak D gene call, 6 bases matching. The sequenced material came from PBMCs or a T cell subset sorted from them (not recorded which). The source of this sequence is a man aged 18 to 30 who had mild COVID-19 (a few samples of this study predate the infection). The sample titles of this study are shuffled in the database, so cell type and time point are left out; the donor was told from shared clones. The DNA sequence follows: TGTGCCAGCAGCTTAGCGATCTCGGGGGCGGCGAACACTGAAGCTTTCTTT. Translated, this is CASSLAISGAANTEAFF.